This is a list of T cell receptor beta chains from one sample in a study of tumor and adjacent non-tumor tissue in lung cancer. TCRdb passed the multiplex PCR reads through MiXCR, listing each CDR3 protein once. The sample has about 85,000 distinct CDR3 sequences, 61% seen once. Sequenced sample: lung tumor tissue. The receptor source for this set is a man in his 70s with non-small cell lung cancer. The CDR3 runs from the conserved cysteine through the conserved F or W. The D gene is left open where the match is weak. The size field is filled for only some rows; it gives once, few, many or a size class.

CAIIESQDLNNEAFF,TGTGCCATCATTGAGTCCCAGGACCTGAACAATGAAGCTTTCTTT,.,TRBJ1-1,.,TRBV10-3
CASSQEVACNTGELFF,TGCGCCAGCAGCCAAGAGGTTGCATGCAACACCGGGGAGTTGTTTTTT,.,TRBJ2-2,.,TRBV4-1
CASSRERNTEAFF,TGTGCCAGCAGTCGAGAACGGAACACTGAAGCTTTCTTT,.,TRBJ1-1,.,TRBV7-3
CAIADGLGEDTQYF,TGTGCCATCGCTGACGGGCTGGGGGAGGATACGCAGTATTTT,.,TRBJ2-3,.,TRBV10-3
CASSLRLAGNTGELFF,TGCGCCAGCAGCTTACGCCTAGCGGGAAACACCGGGGAGCTGTTTTTT,.,TRBJ2-2,TRBD2,TRBV5-1
CSAAGRGYEQYF,TGCAGCGCCGCAGGCAGGGGCTACGAGCAGTACTTC,.,TRBJ2-7,.,TRBV29-1
CASSQVRGSSYEQYF,TGTGCCAGCAGCCAAGTGAGGGGGAGCTCCTACGAGCAGTACTTC,many,TRBJ2-7,.,TRBV4-2
CASSVKGLGSTKAFF,TGTGCCAGCAGTGTGAAGGGCTTGGGGAGCACTAAAGCTTTCTTT,.,TRBJ1-1,.,TRBV6-1
CASSLSGGANSPLHF,TGTGCCAGCAGTTTATCAGGGGGCGCAAATTCACCCCTCCACTTT,few,TRBJ1-6,TRBD1,TRBV28
CVSSEGGTGFGEQYF,TGTGTCAGCAGTGAAGGGGGGACAGGGTTTGGAGAGCAGTATTTC,once,TRBJ2-7,TRBD1,TRBV6-1
CASSNSGNTQYF,TGTGCCAGTAGTAACTCGGGGAATACGCAATATTTT,.,TRBJ2-3,.,TRBV11-3
CSAREGEQYF,TGCAGTGCTCGAGAGGGCGAGCAGTACTTC,many,TRBJ2-7,.,TRBV29-1
CVSSPGLAGSLSTDTQYF,TGTGTCAGCAGCCCTGGACTTGCGGGGTCCTTGAGCACAGATACGCAGTATTTT,once,TRBJ2-3,.,TRBV11-2